A selection of T cell receptor beta chains follows, all from one sample in a study of Graves' ophthalmopathy and Graves' hyperthyroidism. TCRdb processed the multiplex PCR reads anew with MiXCR; each CDR3 protein has one entry. In the table there are over a million distinct CDR3 sequences, less than 45% of which are singletons. Material: peripheral blood or thyroid tissue (not recorded which). The receptor set was obtained from an adult man with Graves' hyperthyroidism. Both conserved end residues are part of each CDR3. Fields, in order: V gene, clone size, D gene, J gene, CDR3 protein, CDR3 DNA. D genes are given only for firm matches. Clone sizes are given selectively: once, few, many, or a class where the clone is expanded.

>TRBV7-8|many|.|TRBJ2-7
CASSLGKNYEQYF
TGTGCCAGCAGCTTAGGGAAGAACTACGAGCAGTACTTC
>TRBV5-1|.|TRBD2|TRBJ2-3
CARSFGPGLASDTQYF
TGCGCCCGCAGCTTTGGCCCGGGACTAGCTTCGGATACGCAGTATTTT
>TRBV29-1|.|TRBD1|TRBJ2-5
CSAATGGETQYF
TGCAGCGCTGCGACAGGGGGAGAGACCCAGTACTTC
>TRBV6-6|.|.|TRBJ1-2
CASSNGRGMYGYTF
TGTGCCAGCAGTAACGGACGGGGAATGTATGGCTACACCTTC
>TRBV2|many|.|TRBJ1-6
CASSELQGSPLHF
TGTGCCAGCAGTGAACTACAGGGTTCACCCCTCCACTTT
>TRBV7-2|.|.|TRBJ2-6
CASSQVTLGLGANVLTF
TGTGCCAGCAGCCAAGTCACGCTAGGTTTAGGGGCCAACGTCCTGACTTTC
>TRBV10-3|.|.|TRBJ2-6
CAISESGASGANVLTF
TGTGCCATCAGTGAGTCAGGGGCGTCTGGGGCCAACGTCCTGACTTTC
>TRBV7-2|few|.|TRBJ1-2
CASSLEGLEVYTF
TGTGCCAGCAGCTTAGAGGGTCTGGAAGTCTACACCTTC
>TRBV2|many|.|TRBJ1-2
CASSEEANYGYTF
TGTGCCAGCAGTGAAGAGGCTAACTATGGCTACACCTTC
>TRBV6-6|.|TRBD2|TRBJ2-7
CATSEGLAGDQYF
TGTGCCACCAGTGAAGGACTAGCGGGAGATCAGTACTTC
>TRBV19|many|.|TRBJ1-5
CASSISGAENQPQHF
TGTGCCAGTAGTATCTCGGGGGCCGAGAATCAGCCCCAGCATTTT
>TRBV5-1|many|.|TRBJ2-6
CASSLDVLGSGANVLTF
TGCGCCAGCAGCTTGGACGTTCTCGGCTCTGGGGCCAACGTCCTGACTTTC
>TRBV14|many|TRBD2|TRBJ2-5
CASSQGLAGSGQETQYF
TGTGCCAGCAGCCAAGGTCTAGCGGGATCTGGGCAAGAGACCCAGTACTTC
>TRBV12-3/TRBV12-4|.|TRBD1|TRBJ2-5
CASSQGVPTPGETQYF
TGTGCCAGCAGCCAGGGGGTCCCTACGCCCGGGGAGACCCAGTACTTC
>TRBV9|many|TRBD1|TRBJ1-1
CASSMRTGADTEAFF
TGTGCCAGCAGCATGCGGACAGGGGCGGACACTGAAGCTTTCTTT
>TRBV24-1|.|TRBD2|TRBJ2-7
CASSAPPSGRAGYEQYF
TGTGCCAGCAGTGCTCCCCCCAGCGGGAGGGCCGGGTACGAGCAGTACTTC
>TRBV27|few|.|TRBJ2-7
CASSLRVGREQYF
TGTGCCAGCAGTTTAAGGGTTGGAAGGGAGCAGTACTTC
>TRBV7-8|.|TRBD1|TRBJ2-3
CASSLDGTGLDTQYF
TGTGCCAGCAGCTTAGATGGGACAGGGCTGGATACGCAGTATTTT
>TRBV20-1|.|TRBD1|TRBJ1-1
CSARSDRGRGWTEAFF
TGCAGTGCTAGAAGTGACAGGGGGAGAGGCTGGACTGAAGCTTTCTTT
>TRBV7-2|.|.|TRBJ2-7
CASSSSGGTGSQQYF
TGTGCCAGCAGCTCCTCGGGGGGGACAGGGAGTCAGCAGTACTTC
>TRBV7-2|.|.|TRBJ2-7
CASSSARNPYEQYF
TGTGCCAGCAGTTCCGCTCGGAATCCCTACGAGCAGTACTTC
>TRBV20-1|few|.|TRBJ2-7
CSTTGYGYDEQYF
TGCAGTACCACCGGATATGGGTACGACGAGCAGTACTTC
>TRBV2|many|.|TRBJ1-1
CASWKDNTEAFF
TGTGCCAGCTGGAAGGACAACACTGAAGCTTTCTTT
>TRBV7-2|many|.|TRBJ2-7
CASSSDVYYEQYF
TGTGCCAGCAGTTCGGACGTATACTACGAGCAGTACTTC
>TRBV24-1|many|TRBD1|TRBJ2-6
CATSDSRQGSSGANVLTF
TGTGCCACCAGTGATTCCCGACAGGGTAGCTCTGGGGCCAACGTCCTGACTTTC
>TRBV7-2|many|TRBD2|TRBJ2-5
CASSYPGLAVKETQYF
TGTGCCAGCAGCTATCCGGGACTAGCGGTCAAAGAGACCCAGTACTTC
>TRBV7-9|.|TRBD1|TRBJ1-1
CASSPQLDRGTEAFF
TGTGCCAGCAGCCCCCAACTAGACAGGGGCACTGAAGCTTTCTTT
>TRBV20-1|.|TRBD1|TRBJ1-2
CSTNLLPGQGALYGYTF
TGCAGTACGAATCTTCTACCGGGACAGGGGGCTTTGTATGGCTACACCTTC
>TRBV7-3|.|TRBD1|TRBJ1-2
CASSLGTGPFYGYTF
TGTGCCAGCAGCTTAGGGACAGGACCATTCTATGGCTACACCTTC
>TRBV5-4|few|.|TRBJ2-7
CASSLHRAFNEQYF
TGTGCCAGCAGCTTGCACAGGGCATTCAACGAGCAGTACTTC
>TRBV28|many|.|TRBJ1-6
CASTGNGSPLHF
TGTGCCAGCACGGGGAACGGTTCACCCCTCCACTTT
>TRBV12-3/TRBV12-4|many|.|TRBJ1-5
CASVYHGAGGNQPQHF
TGTGCCAGCGTATACCACGGGGCGGGGGGGAATCAGCCCCAGCATTTT
>TRBV29-1|few|TRBD1|TRBJ1-5
CSKAGTENQPQHF
TGCAGCAAAGCGGGGACAGAAAATCAGCCCCAGCATTTT
>TRBV4-3|.|.|TRBJ1-1
CASSQANRFTEAFF
TGCGCCAGCAGCCAAGCAAACAGGTTTACTGAAGCTTTCTTT
>TRBV6-5|few|.|TRBJ1-5
CASIGRGYSNQPQHF
TGTGCCAGCATCGGGAGGGGCTATAGCAATCAGCCCCAGCATTTT